This T cell receptor beta chain stems from a study of blood T cell repertoires in COVID-19. Whole-study context: Acute-phase and convalescent COVID-19 samples originated in the United States, Italy and Spain. PBMCs, B-cell-depleted T cells, or T cells were the source of the cDNA or gDNA that made up the material.

Original processing notes: Quantification of nucleated cells was approximated via reference gene primer amplification. Sequencing used immunoSEQ multiplex PCR; TCRdb keeps in-frame clones, though not all of them. V and J calls and clone size are as listed in that table; D and trimming were resolved from the DNA. This table has 70,000 to 95,000 clones, 90% to 95% appearing once. This CDR3 region has 13 residues. With 0 bases removed from V and 5 bases from J, the gap between germline ends came to 7 bases. In germline, CDR1 is SGHKS, CDR2 YYEKEE (reference sequence). What was sequenced was peripheral blood. This TCR was sampled from a human donor with active COVID-19. The donor label of this sample is uncertain. V and J are TRBV5-5 and TRBJ2-3; weak D call: TRBD1 (6 bases). Here the CDR3 reads CASSLGQEDTQYF. CDR3 coding DNA: TGTGCCAGCAGCTTGGGACAGGAAGATACGCAGTATTTT.